The following is a T cell receptor beta chain sequence with its context. Its specificity is not known. The V gene's germline CDR1 is SNHLY and CDR2 FYNNEI. The CDR3 contains 14 residues. V shed 6 bases and J shed 2 bases, with 14 bases lying between them. The sample originates from a study of blood T cells in healthy people across ages. Study-level points and caveats: Relative to aged donors, long-lived donors carried more naive CD4+ cells and displayed higher diversity.

Primed by a sample-barcoded 5' primer and a J-beta primer mix, a second PCR proceeded for roughly 6 to 12 cycles. MiXCR was run by TCRdb on the 5' RACE reads, yielding one entry per CDR3 protein. The repertoire has fewer than 900,000 distinct CDR3 sequences, 35% to 45% of them found once; the top ten carry more than 20%. V is TRBV2 and J is TRBJ2-7; D gene uncertain. Material: blood. This receptor was identified in a woman aged 55-70 years in good health. Here the CDR3 reads CASSVRTDTYEQYF. The CDR3 DNA sequence: TGTGCCAGCAGCGTACGGACGGATACCTACGAGCAGTACTTC.